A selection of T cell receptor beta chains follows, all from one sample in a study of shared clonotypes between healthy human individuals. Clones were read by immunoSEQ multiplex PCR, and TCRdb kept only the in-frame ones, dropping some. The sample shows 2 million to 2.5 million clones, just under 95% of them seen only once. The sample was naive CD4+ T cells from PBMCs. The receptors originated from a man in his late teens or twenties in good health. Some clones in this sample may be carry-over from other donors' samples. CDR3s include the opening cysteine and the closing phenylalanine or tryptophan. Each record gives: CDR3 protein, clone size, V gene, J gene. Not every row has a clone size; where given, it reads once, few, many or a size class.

CDR3aa: CAISERGSFEKLFF
abundance: few
v_gene: TRBV10-3
j_gene: TRBJ1-4

CDR3aa: CASRDRVDTGELFF
abundance: NA
v_gene: TRBV6-4
j_gene: TRBJ2-2

CDR3aa: CASSLGLAGASSYNEQFF
abundance: NA
v_gene: TRBV9
j_gene: TRBJ2-1

CDR3aa: CASTLSRDTPYEQYF
abundance: NA
v_gene: TRBV11-2
j_gene: TRBJ2-7

CDR3aa: CASSYSSSGTPDTQYF
abundance: NA
v_gene: TRBV6-5
j_gene: TRBJ2-3

CDR3aa: CASSYASLSSYEQYF
abundance: NA
v_gene: TRBV6-5
j_gene: TRBJ2-7

CDR3aa: CASSPGQRPLGELFF
abundance: NA
v_gene: TRBV18
j_gene: TRBJ2-2

CDR3aa: CASSLFASADSYNEQFF
abundance: NA
v_gene: TRBV7-3
j_gene: TRBJ2-1

CDR3aa: CAWSPSAGELFF
abundance: NA
v_gene: TRBV30
j_gene: TRBJ2-2

CDR3aa: CASSLFQNSGANVLTF
abundance: NA
v_gene: TRBV5-1
j_gene: TRBJ2-6

CDR3aa: CARRFFSSYNEQFF
abundance: NA
v_gene: TRBV28
j_gene: TRBJ2-1

CDR3aa: CASSLVRENTEAFF
abundance: NA
v_gene: TRBV11-2
j_gene: TRBJ1-1

CDR3aa: CASSQATGGYGYTF
abundance: NA
v_gene: TRBV4-1
j_gene: TRBJ1-2

CDR3aa: CASTGPSYEQYF
abundance: NA
v_gene: TRBV19
j_gene: TRBJ2-7

CDR3aa: CASSVASSGTGETQYF
abundance: NA
v_gene: TRBV9
j_gene: TRBJ2-5

CDR3aa: CASSFLGEAADTQYF
abundance: NA
v_gene: TRBV7-9
j_gene: TRBJ2-3

CDR3aa: CASSYEAISYEQYF
abundance: NA
v_gene: TRBV11-1
j_gene: TRBJ2-7

CDR3aa: CASSTPGGVAFF
abundance: NA
v_gene: TRBV19
j_gene: TRBJ1-1

CDR3aa: CASSRSGVEKETQYF
abundance: NA
v_gene: TRBV7-3
j_gene: TRBJ2-5

CDR3aa: CASTSNRAHTQYF
abundance: NA
v_gene: TRBV28
j_gene: TRBJ2-3

CDR3aa: CASSQKGTSYEQYF
abundance: NA
v_gene: TRBV4-3
j_gene: TRBJ2-7

CDR3aa: CASSQVWAGEQETQYF
abundance: NA
v_gene: TRBV14
j_gene: TRBJ2-5

CDR3aa: CASSLELAGVSDEQFF
abundance: NA
v_gene: TRBV5-1
j_gene: TRBJ2-1

CDR3aa: CASSPRTARRETQYF
abundance: NA
v_gene: TRBV19
j_gene: TRBJ2-5

CDR3aa: CASSLGPILESFF
abundance: once
v_gene: TRBV5-1
j_gene: TRBJ1-1

CDR3aa: CASSFPLRADTQYF
abundance: NA
v_gene: TRBV5-1
j_gene: TRBJ2-3

CDR3aa: CASSPPRGYEQYF
abundance: NA
v_gene: TRBV5-1
j_gene: TRBJ2-7

CDR3aa: CASSSDLGGYNEQFF
abundance: NA
v_gene: TRBV11-2
j_gene: TRBJ2-1

CDR3aa: CSVGVTGRGEKLFF
abundance: NA
v_gene: TRBV29-1
j_gene: TRBJ1-4

CDR3aa: CASSELASGMDTQYF
abundance: NA
v_gene: TRBV2
j_gene: TRBJ2-3

CDR3aa: CATSRDLPGLAGTHEQYF
abundance: NA
v_gene: TRBV15
j_gene: TRBJ2-7

CDR3aa: CASSLFRDSYGYTF
abundance: NA
v_gene: TRBV5-6
j_gene: TRBJ1-2

CDR3aa: CASSATGGAGEKLFF
abundance: NA
v_gene: TRBV9
j_gene: TRBJ1-4

CDR3aa: CASSSQDASSYNEQFF
abundance: NA
v_gene: TRBV6-5
j_gene: TRBJ2-1

CDR3aa: CATSGGLGYEQYF
abundance: few
v_gene: TRBV28
j_gene: TRBJ2-7

CDR3aa: CASSPDRVGIELFF
abundance: NA
v_gene: TRBV6-1
j_gene: TRBJ1-4

CDR3aa: CASSATSTGGTDTQYF
abundance: NA
v_gene: TRBV9
j_gene: TRBJ2-3

CDR3aa: CASTTGTGASDGELFF
abundance: NA
v_gene: TRBV2
j_gene: TRBJ2-2

CDR3aa: CASRKEGGWATEAFF
abundance: NA
v_gene: TRBV27
j_gene: TRBJ1-1

CDR3aa: CASSIKRGNIQETQYF
abundance: NA
v_gene: TRBV19
j_gene: TRBJ2-5

CDR3aa: CASSSYPLSPGELFF
abundance: NA
v_gene: TRBV27
j_gene: TRBJ2-2

CDR3aa: CASSFEGNTEAFF
abundance: NA
v_gene: TRBV6-5
j_gene: TRBJ1-1

CDR3aa: CASSLVTGEEETQYF
abundance: NA
v_gene: TRBV5-1
j_gene: TRBJ2-5

CDR3aa: CASSYRRSFTEAFF
abundance: NA
v_gene: TRBV6-5
j_gene: TRBJ1-1